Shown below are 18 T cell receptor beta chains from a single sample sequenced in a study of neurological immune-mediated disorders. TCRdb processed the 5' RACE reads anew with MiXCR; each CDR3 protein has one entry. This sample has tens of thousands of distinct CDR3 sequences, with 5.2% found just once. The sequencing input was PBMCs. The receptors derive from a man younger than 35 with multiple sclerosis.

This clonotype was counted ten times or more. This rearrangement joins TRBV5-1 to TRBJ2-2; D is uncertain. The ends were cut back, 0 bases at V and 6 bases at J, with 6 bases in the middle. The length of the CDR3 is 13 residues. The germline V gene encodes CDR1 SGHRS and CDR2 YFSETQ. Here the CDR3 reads CASSLAGPGELFF. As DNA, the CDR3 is TGCGCCAGCAGCTTGGCTGGGCCCGGGGAGCTGTTTTTT.

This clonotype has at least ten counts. Here the CDR3 DNA reads TGTGCCAGCAGTTTTTCCAGGGGAAACTACGAGCAGTACTTC. It codes for CASSFSRGNYEQYF. V usage is TRBV12-3 or TRBV12-4 and J usage is TRBJ2-7; a weak D match, TRBD1 (6 bases). The CDR3 length is 14 residues. The V and J ends lost 3 bases and 3 bases respectively, with 12 bases between them.

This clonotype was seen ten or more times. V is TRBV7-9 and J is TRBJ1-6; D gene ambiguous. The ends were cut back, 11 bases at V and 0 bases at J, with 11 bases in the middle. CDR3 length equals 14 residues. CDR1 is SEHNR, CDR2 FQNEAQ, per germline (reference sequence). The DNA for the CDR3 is TGTGCCGTCCATTCCAGCTCCTATAATTCACCCCTCCACTTT. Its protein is CAVHSSSYNSPLHF.

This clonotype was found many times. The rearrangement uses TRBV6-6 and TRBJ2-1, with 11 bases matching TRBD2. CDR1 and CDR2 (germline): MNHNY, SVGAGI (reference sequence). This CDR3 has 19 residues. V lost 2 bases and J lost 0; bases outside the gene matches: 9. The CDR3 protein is CASSYAPSGRLSSYNEQFF. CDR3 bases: TGTGCCAGCAGTTACGCTCCTAGCGGGAGGCTCAGCTCCTACAATGAGCAGTTCTTC.

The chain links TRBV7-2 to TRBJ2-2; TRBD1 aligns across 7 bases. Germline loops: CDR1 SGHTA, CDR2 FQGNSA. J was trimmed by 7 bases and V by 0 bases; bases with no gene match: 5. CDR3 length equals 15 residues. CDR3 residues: CASSLATGSNGELFF. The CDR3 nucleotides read TGTGCCAGCAGCTTAGCGACAGGGAGCAACGGGGAGCTGTTTTTT.

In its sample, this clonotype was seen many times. The CDR3 spells CASSQGGGIIEKLFF. The CDR3 coding sequence is TGCGCCAGCAGCCAAGGAGGGGGGATTATAGAAAAACTGTTTTTT. The rearrangement joins TRBV4-3 to TRBJ1-4, with TRBD1 as a possible D gene (6 bases). Per germline, CDR1 LGHNA and CDR2 YSLEER. This CDR3 region has 15 residues. V lost 1 base and J lost 8, with 14 bases in between.

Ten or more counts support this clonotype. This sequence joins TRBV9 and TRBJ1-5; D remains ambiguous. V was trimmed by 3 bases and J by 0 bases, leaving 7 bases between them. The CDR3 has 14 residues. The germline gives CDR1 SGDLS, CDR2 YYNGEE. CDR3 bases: TGTGCCAGCAGCGAGGCCGTTAGCAATCAGCCCCAGCATTTT. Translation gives CASSEAVSNQPQHF.

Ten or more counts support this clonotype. In DNA, the CDR3 is TGTGCCAGCAGTTGGCGGGTTGCCTACGAGCAGTACTTC. Translation: CASSWRVAYEQYF. V gene TRBV6-5 combines with J gene TRBJ2-7; maybe TRBD2 (5 bases). Trimming pared 4 bases from V and 2 bases from J, leaving 9 bases between. This CDR3 has 13 residues. In germline, CDR1 is MNHEY, CDR2 SVGAGI.

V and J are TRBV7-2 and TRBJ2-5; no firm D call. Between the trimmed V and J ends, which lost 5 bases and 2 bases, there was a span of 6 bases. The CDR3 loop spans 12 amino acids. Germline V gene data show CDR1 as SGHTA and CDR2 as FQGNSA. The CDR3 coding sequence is TGTGCCAGCAGCAGGCAGCAAGAGACCCAGTACTTC. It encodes CASSRQQETQYF.

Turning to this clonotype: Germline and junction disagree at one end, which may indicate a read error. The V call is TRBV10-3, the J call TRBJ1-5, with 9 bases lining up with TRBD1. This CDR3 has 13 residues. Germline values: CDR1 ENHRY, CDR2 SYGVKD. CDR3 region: CAISRQGDQPQNF. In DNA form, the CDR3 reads TGTGCCATCAGTAGACAGGGGGATCAGCCCCAGAATTTT.

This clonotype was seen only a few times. The CDR3 DNA follows: TGTGCCAGCAGTTCGACAGGGGGCAATCAGCCCCAGCATTTT. Protein product: CASSSTGGNQPQHF. This chain joins TRBV5-6 and TRBJ1-5; 8 bases fit TRBD1. CDR3 size: 14 residues. The germline V gene has CDR1 SGHDT and CDR2 YYEEEE. V lost 5 bases and J lost 2; bases outside the gene matches: 3.

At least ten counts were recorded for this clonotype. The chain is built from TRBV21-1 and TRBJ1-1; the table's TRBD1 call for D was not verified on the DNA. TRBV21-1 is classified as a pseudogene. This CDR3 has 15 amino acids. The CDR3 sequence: CASSKGGGLNTEAFF. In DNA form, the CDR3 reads TGTGCCAGCAGCAAAGGGGGGGGACTGAACACTGAAGCTTTCTTT.

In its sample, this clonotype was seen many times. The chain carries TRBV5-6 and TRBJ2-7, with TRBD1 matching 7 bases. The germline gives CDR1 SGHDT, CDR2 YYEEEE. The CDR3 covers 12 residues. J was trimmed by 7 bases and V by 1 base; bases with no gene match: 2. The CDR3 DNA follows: TGTGCCAGCAGCTTGCAGGACAGGGAGCAGTACTTC. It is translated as CASSLQDREQYF.

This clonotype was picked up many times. The CDR3 bases are TGTGCCATCAGTGAAGCCTACGCGGCGGCGTCCTACAATGAGCAGTTCTTC. As protein: CAISEAYAAASYNEQFF. The rearrangement links TRBV10-3 to TRBJ2-1; D call uncertain. V was shortened by 3 bases and J by 1 base, with 16 bases between the two germline ends. The CDR3 extends over 17 amino acids. Germline CDR1 reads ENHRY; CDR2 reads SYGVKD.

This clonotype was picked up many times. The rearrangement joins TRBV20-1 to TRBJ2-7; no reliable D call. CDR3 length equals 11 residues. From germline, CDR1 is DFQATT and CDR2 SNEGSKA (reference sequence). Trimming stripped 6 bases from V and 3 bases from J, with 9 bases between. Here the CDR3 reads CSALKDYEQYF. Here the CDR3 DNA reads TGCAGTGCACTAAAGGACTACGAGCAGTACTTC.

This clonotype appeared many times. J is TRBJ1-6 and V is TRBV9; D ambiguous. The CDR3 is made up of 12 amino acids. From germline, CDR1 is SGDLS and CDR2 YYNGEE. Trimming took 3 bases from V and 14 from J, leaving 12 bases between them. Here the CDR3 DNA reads TGTGCCAGCAGCGGACTTGAAAGATCCCTCCACTTT. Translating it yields CASSGLERSLHF.

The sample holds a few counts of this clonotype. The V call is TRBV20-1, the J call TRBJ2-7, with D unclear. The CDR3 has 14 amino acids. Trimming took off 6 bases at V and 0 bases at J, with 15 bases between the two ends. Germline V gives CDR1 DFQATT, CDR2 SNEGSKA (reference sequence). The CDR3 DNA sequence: TGCAGTGCGAAGGGCAGTCACAACTCCTACGAGCAGTACTTC. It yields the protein CSAKGSHNSYEQYF.

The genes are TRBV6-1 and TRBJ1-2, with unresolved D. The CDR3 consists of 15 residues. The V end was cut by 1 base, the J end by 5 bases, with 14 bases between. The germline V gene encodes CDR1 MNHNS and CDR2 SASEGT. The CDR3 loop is CASSEGGFRLYGYTF. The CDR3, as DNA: TGTGCCAGCAGTGAAGGGGGTTTCCGGCTTTATGGCTACACCTTC.